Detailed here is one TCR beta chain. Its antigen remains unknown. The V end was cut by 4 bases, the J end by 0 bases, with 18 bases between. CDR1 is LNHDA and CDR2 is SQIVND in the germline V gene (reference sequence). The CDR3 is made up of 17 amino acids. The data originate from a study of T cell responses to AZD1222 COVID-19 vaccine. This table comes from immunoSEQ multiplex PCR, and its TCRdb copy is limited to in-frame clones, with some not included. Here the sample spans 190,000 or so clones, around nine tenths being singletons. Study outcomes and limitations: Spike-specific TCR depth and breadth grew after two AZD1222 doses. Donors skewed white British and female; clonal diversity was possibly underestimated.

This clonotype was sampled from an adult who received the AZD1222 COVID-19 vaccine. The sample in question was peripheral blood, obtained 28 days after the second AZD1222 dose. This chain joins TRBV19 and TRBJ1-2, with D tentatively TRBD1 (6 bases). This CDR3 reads CASSRLPQGGSNYGYTF. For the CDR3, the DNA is TGTGCCAGTAGTAGGCTACCCCAAGGGGGGTCTAACTATGGCTACACCTTC.